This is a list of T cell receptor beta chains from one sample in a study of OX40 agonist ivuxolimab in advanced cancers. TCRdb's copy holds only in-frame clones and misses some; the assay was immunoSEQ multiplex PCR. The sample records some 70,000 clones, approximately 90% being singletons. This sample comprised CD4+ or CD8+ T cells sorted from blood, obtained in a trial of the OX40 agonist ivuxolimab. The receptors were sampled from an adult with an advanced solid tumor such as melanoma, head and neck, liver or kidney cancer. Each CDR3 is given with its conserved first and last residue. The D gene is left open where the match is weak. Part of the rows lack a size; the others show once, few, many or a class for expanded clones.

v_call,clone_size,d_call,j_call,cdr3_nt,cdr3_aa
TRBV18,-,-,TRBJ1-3,TGTGCCAGCTCACCTACTGCAGGGAGGGGGACTGGAAACACCATATATTTT,CASSPTAGRGTGNTIYF
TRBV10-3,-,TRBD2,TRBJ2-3,TGTGCCATCGGTAGCCCTAGCGGTACAGATACGCAGTATTTT,CAIGSPSGTDTQYF
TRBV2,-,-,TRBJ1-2,TGTGCCAGCAAATCGGAGGCGCGAGGCTACACCTTC,CASKSEARGYTF
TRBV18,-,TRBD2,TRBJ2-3,TGTGCCAGCTCACCAGGGGCCGGCCTAGCGGGAGATGTGTTTTCGTCAGGGGATACGCAGTATTTT,CASSPGAGLAGDVFSSGDTQYF
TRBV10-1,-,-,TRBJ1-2,TGCGCCAGCAGTGATGGTACGGGGGCGGACTATGGCTACACCTTC,CASSDGTGADYGYTF
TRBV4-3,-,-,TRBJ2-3,TGCGCCAGCAGCCAAGAGAGGGCACACACAGATACGCAGTATTTT,CASSQERAHTDTQYF
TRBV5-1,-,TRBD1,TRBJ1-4,TGCGCCAGCAGCTGGGACCTCAGGGGGACGGGTGAAAAACTGTTTTTT,CASSWDLRGTGEKLFF
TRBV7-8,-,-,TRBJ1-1,TGTGCCAGCACTCACAACACTGAAGCTTTCTTT,CASTHNTEAFF
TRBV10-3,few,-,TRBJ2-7,TGTGCCATCAGTGGTGACTACGAGCAGTACTTC,CAISGDYEQYF
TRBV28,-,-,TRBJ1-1,TGTGCCAGCAGTTTATTAACAGGGAACACTGAAGCTTTCTTT,CASSLLTGNTEAFF
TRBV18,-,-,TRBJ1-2,TGTGCCAGCTCACCAATCCCAGAGGGGCGAGGATATGGCTACACCTTC,CASSPIPEGRGYGYTF
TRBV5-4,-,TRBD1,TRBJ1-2,TGTGCCAGCAGCTTACAGGGGGCCGGCTATGGCTACACCTTC,CASSLQGAGYGYTF
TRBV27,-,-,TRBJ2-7,TGTGCCAGCAGTTTATATGCAGGGGTAGGCGAGCAGTACTTC,CASSLYAGVGEQYF
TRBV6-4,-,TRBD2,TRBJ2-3,TGTGCCACTGGGACTAGCGGCACCGGGGGCCCAGATACGCAGTATTTT,CATGTSGTGGPDTQYF
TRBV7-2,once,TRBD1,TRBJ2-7,TGTGCCAGCAGCTTAGCTCGACAGGGGCAAGGAGAGCAGTACTTC,CASSLARQGQGEQYF
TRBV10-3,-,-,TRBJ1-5,TGTGCCATCAGTGACCCCGGGGCTCTGAGTCCCCAGCATTTT,CAISDPGALSPQHF
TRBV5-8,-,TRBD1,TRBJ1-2,TGTGCCAGCAGCCCCGGACAGGGTGGCTATGGCTACACCTTC,CASSPGQGGYGYTF
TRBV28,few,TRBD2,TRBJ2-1,TGTGCCAGCAGTTACCTGACTAGCGGGACGGGTCAAAATGAGCAGTTCTTC,CASSYLTSGTGQNEQFF
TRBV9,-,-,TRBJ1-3,TGTGCCAGCAGCGTAGAGCAGGGGACCTCTGGAAACACCATATATTTT,CASSVEQGTSGNTIYF
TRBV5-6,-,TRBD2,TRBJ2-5,TGTGCCAGCAGCTTGGGGGGACTAGCGGGGCCGAGGGGGGAGACCCAGTACTTC,CASSLGGLAGPRGETQYF
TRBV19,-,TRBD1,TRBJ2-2,TGTGCCAGTAGCAACAGGGGTGAAAAGACCGGGGAGCTGTTTTTT,CASSNRGEKTGELFF
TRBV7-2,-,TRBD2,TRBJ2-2,TGTGCCAGCAGCTTAGCGGGAGGGGTAAACACCGGGGAGCTGTTTTTT,CASSLAGGVNTGELFF